This TCR beta chain was captured in a study of cytotoxic CD8 clonotypes in ibrutinib-treated CLL. Looking at the study overall: Response sampling came at median around eleven months of treatment, ranging about 6 to 36 months.

TCRdb's copy holds only in-frame clones and misses some; the assay was immunoSEQ multiplex PCR. The profile covers roughly 60,000 clones, with roughly 70% appearing a single time and about 45% taken by the ten largest. The receptor comes from a human donor with chronic lymphocytic leukemia. The sequencing used PBMCs, collected after 12 months of ibrutinib treatment.

The CDR3: CASSYPGQGSGEQYF. The CDR3 DNA reads as TGTGCCAGCAGTTACCCCGGCCAGGGGTCAGGGGAGCAGTACTTC. The V call is TRBV6-5, the J call TRBJ2-7, with D perhaps TRBD1 (6 bases). The germline CDR1 and CDR2 sequences are MNHEY and SVGAGI. V was cut by 2 bases and J by 7 bases, with 18 bases left in between. This CDR3 contains 15 residues.